The 24 T cell receptor beta chains reported below all come from one sample, sequenced in a study of cytomegalovirus exposure and HLA in healthy donors. Primers included in the PCR were 60 Vbeta and 13 Jbeta primers. The assay was immunoSEQ multiplex PCR, and TCRdb's table has in-frame clones only and misses some. The sample lists under 150,000 clones, approximately 81% occurring once. Material: PBMCs. These TCRs come from a woman in her twenties or thirties in good health and CMV-seronegative.

The chain carries TRBV6-5 and TRBJ2-1, with TRBD2 matching over 12 bases. Germline lookup yields CDR1 MNHEY and CDR2 SVGAGI. The CDR3 is 15 amino acids. V was pared by 6 bases and J by 6 bases, with 6 bases of the junction left unmatched. DNA of the CDR3: TGTGCCAGCAGGGGTGGGACTAGCGGGTTCAATGAGCAGTTCTTC. Its protein is CASRGGTSGFNEQFF.

The rearrangement uses TRBV6-5 and TRBJ1-2; no reliable D call. The CDR3 is 14 amino acids. Germline values: CDR1 MNHEY, CDR2 SVGAGI. The V and J ends lost 6 bases and 7 bases respectively, with 18 bases between them. The CDR3 coding sequence is TGTGCCAGCAGATCCTCCGGGTCCCGGGGTGGCTACACCTTC. Its translation is CASRSSGSRGGYTF.

The chain recombines TRBV7-9 with TRBJ1-1; 7 bases are a match to TRBD1. Per germline, CDR1 SEHNR and CDR2 FQNEAQ (reference sequence). The CDR3 loop spans 13 amino acids. Trimming cost V 5 bases and J 11 bases; bases outside gene matches: 11. This CDR3 reads CASSTWDRGWAFF. In nucleotides, the CDR3 is TGTGCCAGCAGCACCTGGGACAGAGGCTGGGCTTTCTTT.

The J gene is TRBJ2-3, the V gene TRBV6-1; D is ambiguous. CDR1 is MNHNS and CDR2 is SASEGT in the germline V gene. The CDR3 length is 11 residues. V was shortened by 7 bases and J by 4 bases, with 6 bases between the two germline ends. CDR3 amino acids: CASKTADTQYF. The CDR3 DNA follows: TGTGCCAGCAAGACTGCAGATACGCAGTATTTT.

The chain joins TRBV28 to TRBJ2-2, with 8 bases identical to TRBD1. With V trimmed by 7 bases and J by 4 bases, 2 bases remained unmatched. CDR3 length: 13 amino acids. Germline loops: CDR1 MDHEN, CDR2 SYDVKM. The CDR3 DNA reads TGTGCCAGCAATACAGGGGGCACCGGGGAGCTGTTTTTT. It translates to CASNTGGTGELFF. Drawing the rest from reference TRBV28 and TRBJ2-2, the complete variable domain is DVKVTQSSRYLVKRTGEKVFLECVQDMDHENMFWYRQDPGLGLRLIYFSYDVKMKEKGDIPEGYSVSREKKERFSLILESASTNQTSMYLCASNTGGTGELFFGEGSRLTVL.

The V call is TRBV6-1, the J call TRBJ1-5; 9 bases are shared with TRBD1. CDR3 size: 14 residues. Germline CDR1 MNHNS, CDR2 SASEGT. V lost 7 bases, J lost 7 bases, and 8 bases stayed unmatched. CDR3 in amino acids: CASTTTGGLQPQHF. CDR3 bases: TGTGCCAGCACCACCACAGGGGGCTTACAGCCCCAGCATTTT.

This chain links TRBV9 with TRBJ2-3, with 8 positions matching TRBD2. Germline V lookup: CDR1 SGDLS, CDR2 YYNGEE. This CDR3 has 16 residues. V gave up 1 base and J gave up 4 bases; unmatched junction bases: 8. The CDR3, as DNA: TGTGCCAGCAGCGTACCTAGACTAGCGCCCCCAGATACGCAGTATTTT. Encoded protein: CASSVPRLAPPDTQYF. The complete variable domain, with remaining parts taken from reference TRBV9 and TRBJ2-3, reads DSGVTQTPKHLITATGQRVTLRCSPRSGDLSVYWYQQSLDQGLQFLIQYYNGEERAKGNILERFSAQQFPDLHSELNLSSLELGDSALYFCASSVPRLAPPDTQYFGPGTRLTVL.

CDR3 region: CATKRYFSGSSYEQYF. CDR3 in DNA: TGTGCCACCAAACGTTATTTTAGCGGGAGCTCCTACGAGCAGTACTTC. The chain employs TRBV19 and TRBJ2-7, with 9 positions matching TRBD2. The CDR3 is made up of 16 amino acids. Per the germline V gene, CDR1 is LNHDA and CDR2 is SQIVND (reference sequence). V gave up 10 bases and J gave up 0 bases; unmatched junction bases: 13.

J is TRBJ2-1 and V is TRBV2, with 11 bases that match TRBD2. Germline CDR1 and CDR2: SNHLY and FYNNEI. The CDR3 has 16 amino acids. The V gene end was trimmed by 5 bases and the J gene end by 3 bases; junction bases not matched to a gene: 6. CDR3 in DNA: TGTGCCAGCAGTCCTGGACTAGCGGGTGGCTACAATGAGCAGTTCTTC. Translating gives CASSPGLAGGYNEQFF.

This chain connects TRBV18 to TRBJ1-5; no firm D call. Germline assignment: CDR1 KGHSH and CDR2 LQKENI. CDR3 length: 14 residues. V lost 3 bases to trimming and J lost 6 bases, with 12 bases between them. The CDR3 sequence is CASSPTESGQPQHF. The CDR3, as DNA: TGTGCCAGCTCACCTACTGAATCAGGTCAGCCCCAGCATTTT.

This chain joins TRBV28 and TRBJ2-6; TRBD1 might be the D (5 bases). The germline CDR1 and CDR2 sequences are MDHEN and SYDVKM. The CDR3 is 17 amino acids. Trimming cost V 10 bases and J 4 bases, with 23 bases left between them. CDR3 DNA: TGTGCCATCCAAAAGGACACCCAAGTCATCGGGGCCAACGTCCTGACTTTC. This sequence encodes CAIQKDTQVIGANVLTF.

This chain connects TRBV9 to TRBJ2-3, with 10 bases fitting TRBD2. The CDR3 runs to 15 residues. The V and J ends lost 3 bases and 6 bases, in that order; junction bases with no gene match: 7. Per germline, CDR1 SGDLS and CDR2 YYNGEE. DNA of the CDR3: TGTGCCAGCAGCGAGGGACTAGCGCCCAGCGATACGCAGTATTTT. This translates into CASSEGLAPSDTQYF.

The J gene is TRBJ1-5, the V gene TRBV5-6, with 8 bases matching TRBD1. CDR3 size: 17 residues. J was trimmed by 0 bases and V by 2 bases; bases with no gene match: 7. CDR1 is SGHDT and CDR2 is YYEEEE in the germline V gene. DNA for the CDR3: TGTGCCAGCAGCTTTCTGACAGGGGCGGGTAGCAATCAGCCCCAGCATTTT. Amino acid sequence: CASSFLTGAGSNQPQHF.

V usage is TRBV29-1 and J usage is TRBJ2-3; 7 nucleotides line up with TRBD1. The CDR3 is made up of 13 amino acids. CDR1 is SQVTM and CDR2 is ANQGSEA in the germline V gene. V lost 7 bases and J lost 0; bases outside the gene matches: 4. The DNA for the CDR3 is TGCAGCGCCGAGACAGGGAGCACAGATACGCAGTATTTT. Translated: CSAETGSTDTQYF.

This chain uses TRBV11-2 with TRBJ2-3; D gene uncertain. The CDR3 sequence is 14 residues long. Germline V CDR1 and CDR2: SGHAT, FQNNGV. Trimming removed 3 bases at V and 2 bases at J, with 9 bases between. DNA for the CDR3: TGTGCCAGCAGCTTCCTCACCTACACAGATACGCAGTATTTT. It translates to CASSFLTYTDTQYF.

V and J are TRBV5-1 and TRBJ2-1, with D perhaps TRBD1 (6 bases). From germline, CDR1 is SGHRS and CDR2 YFSETQ. V was pared by 0 bases and J by 7 bases, with 14 bases between. The CDR3 runs 15 residues. CDR3 residues: CASSLDRVFGNEQFF. The CDR3 bases are TGCGCCAGCAGCTTGGACAGGGTGTTCGGTAATGAGCAGTTCTTC.

This clone was detected only a few times. The chain carries TRBV28 and TRBJ1-4; D is possibly TRBD1 (5 bases). This CDR3 contains 14 residues. CDR1 is MDHEN and CDR2 is SYDVKM in the germline V gene. V was shortened by 0 bases and J by 7 bases, with 9 bases between the two germline ends. Here the CDR3 DNA reads TGTGCCAGCAGTTTATGGCAGGGTAGTGAAAAACTGTTTTTT. This gives the protein CASSLWQGSEKLFF. The whole variable domain, filled in from reference TRBV28 and TRBJ1-4, reads DVKVTQSSRYLVKRTGEKVFLECVQDMDHENMFWYRQDPGLGLRLIYFSYDVKMKEKGDIPEGYSVSREKKERFSLILESASTNQTSMYLCASSLWQGSEKLFFGSGTQLSVL.

J is TRBJ2-7 and V is TRBV27; D possibly corresponds to TRBD1 (6 bases). Germline CDR1 is MNHEY and CDR2 is SMNVEV (reference sequence). The V and J ends lost 5 bases and 6 bases respectively, with 11 bases between them. This CDR3 is 12 amino acids long. This chain's CDR3 is CASSPGTTEQYF. The CDR3 nucleotides read TGTGCCAGCAGTCCCGGGACAACCGAGCAGTACTTC.

The rearrangement links TRBV6-1 to TRBJ1-2; D unclear. CDR1 and CDR2 from the germline V gene are MNHNS and SASEGT. The V and J ends lost 5 bases and 2 bases respectively, with 12 bases between them. The CDR3 consists of 14 residues. In DNA, the CDR3 is TGTGCCAGCAGTACGTCAGCGGGGAACTATGGCTACACCTTC. Translated: CASSTSAGNYGYTF.

This clone was counted once. The chain recombines TRBV27 with TRBJ1-1, with D possibly being TRBD1 (6 bases). Between the trimmed V and J ends, which lost 2 bases and 2 bases, there was a span of 12 bases. The CDR3 consists of 15 residues. The germline V gene has CDR1 MNHEY and CDR2 SMNVEV (reference sequence). This chain's CDR3 is CASSLRQDLNTEAFF. For the CDR3, the DNA is TGTGCCAGCAGTTTACGACAGGATCTAAACACTGAAGCTTTCTTT.

V gene TRBV5-1 combines with J gene TRBJ2-7, with 7 nucleotides matching TRBD2. The CDR3 contains 15 residues. Germline loops: CDR1 SGHRS, CDR2 YFSETQ. V was clipped by 1 base and J by 4 bases; unmatched bases: 8. The CDR3 loop reads CASSLIGGSSYEQYF. In DNA, the CDR3 is TGCGCCAGCAGCTTGATCGGCGGGAGCTCTTACGAGCAGTACTTC.

The chain is built from TRBV5-1 and TRBJ2-1, with TRBD2 matching over 7 bases. There are 14 residues in the CDR3. Germline CDR1 reads SGHRS; CDR2 reads YFSETQ. The V gene end was trimmed by 0 bases and the J gene end by 5 bases; junction bases not matched to a gene: 2. CDR3 DNA sequence: TGCGCCAGCAGCTTGGAGGGAGGGAACAATGAGCAGTTCTTC. It codes for CASSLEGGNNEQFF.

The V and J genes are TRBV10-3 and TRBJ2-2; 12 nucleotides align to TRBD2. The CDR3 has 19 amino acids. The germline V gene encodes CDR1 ENHRY and CDR2 SYGVKD. The V segment lost 6 bases and the J segment 0 bases; nucleotides outside the gene matches: 11. This CDR3 reads CAISGLAGIVPANTGELFF. CDR3 sequence (DNA): TGTGCCATCAGCGGACTAGCGGGAATAGTCCCCGCGAACACCGGGGAGCTGTTTTTT.

This clone appeared a few times. This chain joins TRBV19 and TRBJ1-5, with D possibly matching TRBD1 (5 bases). The CDR3 extends over 15 amino acids. Trimming left V 1 base short and J 6 bases short, with 13 bases between. The germline CDR1 and CDR2 sequences are LNHDA and SQIVND (reference sequence). CDR3 DNA: TGTGCCAGTAGTATAGGAAGGCGGGGACCTCAGCCCCAGCATTTT. Encoded protein: CASSIGRRGPQPQHF.